The rows below give T cell receptor beta chains drawn from one sample of a study of T cell repertoires in cytomegalovirus infection. TCRdb reanalysed the reads using MiXCR and keeps one entry per CDR3 protein. Among about 570,000 distinct CDR3 sequences listed, over 35% were seen once. Antigen specificity for these receptors is unknown. The sample consisted of cultured PBMCs, taken from culture after CMV antigen stimulation. These receptors were collected from a human donor in good health (CMV status not recorded). Some clones in this sample may be carry-over from other donors' samples. The CDR3 runs from the conserved cysteine through the conserved F or W. Fields, in order: J gene, clone size, D gene, V gene, CDR3 protein, CDR3 DNA. The D gene is left open where the match is weak. Rows give clone size only sometimes, using once, few, many, or a class for an expanded clone.

j_call: TRBJ2-7; clone_size: -; d_call: -; v_call: TRBV4-3; cdr3_aa: CASSTPRSGFEQYF; cdr3_nt: TGCGCCAGCAGCACCCCCAGGTCGGGGTTCGAGCAGTACTTC
j_call: TRBJ2-1; clone_size: -; d_call: TRBD2; v_call: TRBV5-1; cdr3_aa: CASSLGTIGGQFF; cdr3_nt: TGCGCCAGCAGCCTCGGGACTATAGGTGGGCAGTTCTTC
j_call: TRBJ2-1; clone_size: -; d_call: TRBD2; v_call: TRBV27; cdr3_aa: CASSYTIAGSNNEQFF; cdr3_nt: TGTGCCAGCAGCTATACTATAGCGGGTTCCAACAATGAGCAGTTCTTC
j_call: TRBJ2-5; clone_size: -; d_call: TRBD2; v_call: TRBV11-2; cdr3_aa: CASSSPGRETQYF; cdr3_nt: TGTGCCAGCAGCTCTCCCGGGAGGGAGACCCAGTACTTC
j_call: TRBJ2-5; clone_size: -; d_call: -; v_call: TRBV7-2; cdr3_aa: CASTPQTQETQYF; cdr3_nt: TGTGCCAGCACCCCACAAACCCAAGAGACCCAGTACTTC
j_call: TRBJ2-1; clone_size: -; d_call: TRBD2; v_call: TRBV7-2; cdr3_aa: CASSLVLAGAIDEQFF; cdr3_nt: TGTGCCAGCAGCTTAGTGCTAGCGGGAGCCATAGATGAGCAGTTCTTC
j_call: TRBJ2-3; clone_size: few; d_call: -; v_call: TRBV10-3; cdr3_aa: CAISLIRPPDTQYF; cdr3_nt: TGTGCCATCAGCTTGATCCGCCCCCCAGATACGCAGTATTTT
j_call: TRBJ2-1; clone_size: few; d_call: -; v_call: TRBV11-3; cdr3_aa: CASMLGSPGGEQFF; cdr3_nt: TGTGCCAGCATGCTGGGGAGCCCAGGCGGAGAGCAGTTCTTC
j_call: TRBJ2-1; clone_size: -; d_call: -; v_call: TRBV6-6; cdr3_aa: CASSYLSPRGYNEQFF; cdr3_nt: TGTGCCAGCAGTTACTTAAGTCCACGGGGGTACAATGAGCAGTTCTTC
j_call: TRBJ2-5; clone_size: few; d_call: TRBD2; v_call: TRBV20-1; cdr3_aa: CSARAGLAGVVETQYF; cdr3_nt: TGCAGTGCTAGAGCCGGACTAGCGGGAGTAGTTGAGACCCAGTACTTC
j_call: TRBJ2-1; clone_size: few; d_call: TRBD1; v_call: TRBV20-1; cdr3_aa: CSAPDRTSLDNEQFF; cdr3_nt: TGCAGTGCTCCGGACAGGACCAGTTTAGACAATGAGCAGTTCTTC
j_call: TRBJ1-5; clone_size: few; d_call: -; v_call: TRBV6-2/TRBV6-3; cdr3_aa: CASSYSGTAQHF; cdr3_nt: TGTGCCAGCAGTTACTCCGGGACGGCCCAGCATTTT
j_call: TRBJ2-2; clone_size: -; d_call: -; v_call: TRBV27; cdr3_aa: CASNPAGSYTGELFF; cdr3_nt: TGTGCCAGCAACCCCGCGGGGTCTTACACCGGGGAGCTGTTTTTT
j_call: TRBJ2-3; clone_size: -; d_call: -; v_call: TRBV30; cdr3_aa: CAWSVGGSRADTQYF; cdr3_nt: TGTGCCTGGAGTGTTGGCGGTAGCAGGGCAGATACGCAGTATTTT
j_call: TRBJ2-7; clone_size: -; d_call: -; v_call: TRBV7-2; cdr3_aa: CASSRNPPGYSYEQYF; cdr3_nt: TGTGCCAGCAGCCGGAACCCGCCGGGCTACTCCTACGAGCAGTACTTC
j_call: TRBJ2-2; clone_size: -; d_call: TRBD1; v_call: TRBV25-1; cdr3_aa: CASSRGRGLGTGELFF; cdr3_nt: TGTGCCAGCAGTAGGGGCAGGGGGCTGGGGACCGGGGAGCTGTTTTTT
j_call: TRBJ2-3; clone_size: -; d_call: TRBD2; v_call: TRBV5-1; cdr3_aa: CASSLGLADNTDTQYF; cdr3_nt: TGCGCCAGCAGCTTGGGACTAGCGGATAACACAGATACGCAGTATTTT
j_call: TRBJ1-5; clone_size: -; d_call: TRBD1; v_call: TRBV6-1; cdr3_aa: CASSPVLGQNSNQPQHF; cdr3_nt: TGTGCCAGCAGTCCCGTCCTGGGACAGAATAGCAATCAGCCCCAGCATTTT
j_call: TRBJ2-1; clone_size: -; d_call: -; v_call: TRBV7-8; cdr3_aa: CASSPEGDRGTTYNEQFF; cdr3_nt: TGTGCCAGCAGCCCGGAGGGGGATCGGGGGACTACCTACAATGAGCAGTTCTTC
j_call: TRBJ1-2; clone_size: -; d_call: -; v_call: TRBV20-1; cdr3_aa: CSALQVAPSGYTF; cdr3_nt: TGCAGTGCTTTACAAGTTGCCCCCTCTGGCTACACCTTC
j_call: TRBJ2-1; clone_size: -; d_call: -; v_call: TRBV2; cdr3_aa: CASSELEGGYNEQFF; cdr3_nt: TGTGCCAGCAGTGAATTGGAGGGGGGCTACAATGAGCAGTTCTTC
j_call: TRBJ1-1; clone_size: -; d_call: -; v_call: TRBV6-5; cdr3_aa: CASSETGRNTEAFF; cdr3_nt: TGTGCCAGCAGCGAAACTGGACGTAACACTGAAGCTTTCTTT
j_call: TRBJ1-6; clone_size: -; d_call: -; v_call: TRBV12-3/TRBV12-4; cdr3_aa: CASSFFDSPLHF; cdr3_nt: TGTGCCAGCAGTTTTTTCGATTCACCCCTCCACTTT
j_call: TRBJ2-7; clone_size: -; d_call: -; v_call: TRBV6-1; cdr3_aa: CASSWDISEQYF; cdr3_nt: TGTGCCAGCAGCTGGGACATAAGCGAGCAGTACTTC
j_call: TRBJ1-6; clone_size: -; d_call: -; v_call: TRBV12-3/TRBV12-4; cdr3_aa: CASSQAEGLGPLHF; cdr3_nt: TGTGCCAGCAGTCAGGCCGAGGGGTTGGGTCCCCTCCACTTT
j_call: TRBJ1-6; clone_size: -; d_call: -; v_call: TRBV28; cdr3_aa: CASSSPPGADNSPLHF; cdr3_nt: TGTGCCAGCAGTTCACCTCCAGGGGCTGATAATTCACCCCTCCACTTT
j_call: TRBJ2-5; clone_size: -; d_call: -; v_call: TRBV19; cdr3_aa: CASSQVHSKKTQYF; cdr3_nt: TGTGCCAGTAGTCAAGTACATTCCAAGAAGACCCAGTACTTC
j_call: TRBJ2-7; clone_size: few; d_call: -; v_call: TRBV20-1; cdr3_aa: CSARPEVGSYEQYF; cdr3_nt: TGCAGTGCTAGGCCTGAGGTGGGTTCCTACGAGCAGTACTTC
j_call: TRBJ2-7; clone_size: few; d_call: -; v_call: TRBV7-8; cdr3_aa: CASSLGAPPERSGYEQYF; cdr3_nt: TGTGCCAGCAGCTTAGGGGCCCCGCCTGAAAGATCGGGCTACGAGCAGTACTTC
j_call: TRBJ2-1; clone_size: -; d_call: -; v_call: TRBV19; cdr3_aa: CASSIDRYPYNEQFF; cdr3_nt: TGTGCCAGTAGTATAGATCGGTACCCATACAATGAGCAGTTCTTC
j_call: TRBJ1-2; clone_size: few; d_call: -; v_call: TRBV6-5; cdr3_aa: CASSYSTGFDGYTF; cdr3_nt: TGTGCCAGCAGTTACTCGACGGGATTCGATGGCTACACCTTC
j_call: TRBJ2-1; clone_size: few; d_call: TRBD2; v_call: TRBV28; cdr3_aa: CASNRGLALEQFF; cdr3_nt: TGTGCCAGCAATCGAGGACTAGCGTTGGAGCAGTTCTTC
j_call: TRBJ2-1; clone_size: -; d_call: -; v_call: TRBV6-1; cdr3_aa: CASSRPFTYNEQFF; cdr3_nt: TGTGCCAGCAGTCGGCCCTTTACCTACAATGAGCAGTTCTTC
j_call: TRBJ1-6; clone_size: -; d_call: -; v_call: TRBV6-5; cdr3_aa: CASSYRAEESPLHF; cdr3_nt: TGTGCCAGCAGTTACAGGGCGGAGGAATCACCCCTCCACTTT
j_call: TRBJ2-7; clone_size: few; d_call: TRBD1; v_call: TRBV4-1; cdr3_aa: CASSQDRGTGQYF; cdr3_nt: TGCGCCAGCAGCCAAGACAGGGGGACGGGGCAGTACTTC
j_call: TRBJ2-7; clone_size: -; d_call: TRBD2; v_call: TRBV7-2; cdr3_aa: CASSPRTSGGLYEQYF; cdr3_nt: TGTGCCAGCAGCCCCCGGACTAGCGGGGGCCTCTACGAGCAGTACTTC
j_call: TRBJ2-5; clone_size: few; d_call: -; v_call: TRBV7-8; cdr3_aa: CASSVRVFGETQYF; cdr3_nt: TGTGCCAGCAGCGTCCGGGTTTTTGGGGAGACCCAGTACTTC
j_call: TRBJ1-4; clone_size: -; d_call: TRBD1; v_call: TRBV7-8; cdr3_aa: CASSLTAGQGVEKLFF; cdr3_nt: TGTGCCAGCAGCTTAACCGCGGGACAGGGCGTCGAAAAACTGTTTTTT
j_call: TRBJ2-1; clone_size: -; d_call: TRBD1; v_call: TRBV12-3/TRBV12-4; cdr3_aa: CASSLVQGAGDEQFF; cdr3_nt: TGTGCCAGCAGTTTGGTGCAGGGGGCAGGCGATGAGCAGTTCTTC
j_call: TRBJ2-2; clone_size: -; d_call: -; v_call: TRBV14; cdr3_aa: CASSPPLAGPNTGELFF; cdr3_nt: TGTGCCAGCAGCCCACCCCTTGCGGGTCCGAACACCGGGGAGCTGTTTTTT
j_call: TRBJ2-1; clone_size: -; d_call: TRBD2; v_call: TRBV19; cdr3_aa: CASSIRLAGGDNEQFF; cdr3_nt: TGTGCCAGTAGTATTAGGCTAGCGGGGGGTGACAATGAGCAGTTCTTC
j_call: TRBJ2-5; clone_size: few; d_call: -; v_call: TRBV12-5; cdr3_aa: CASGLSEGETQYF; cdr3_nt: TGTGCTAGTGGTTTAAGCGAGGGGGAGACCCAGTACTTC
j_call: TRBJ2-3; clone_size: many; d_call: -; v_call: TRBV7-2; cdr3_aa: CASSTQTRLSTDTQYF; cdr3_nt: TGTGCCAGCAGCACCCAAACTAGATTGAGCACAGATACGCAGTATTTT
j_call: TRBJ2-3; clone_size: -; d_call: -; v_call: TRBV7-2; cdr3_aa: CASSSGFSTDTQYF; cdr3_nt: TGTGCCAGCAGCTCGGGGTTTAGCACAGATACGCAGTATTTT
j_call: TRBJ1-3; clone_size: -; d_call: -; v_call: TRBV20-1; cdr3_aa: CSATDSNSGNTIYF; cdr3_nt: TGCAGTGCCACCGACAGCAACTCTGGAAACACCATATATTTT
j_call: TRBJ1-5; clone_size: -; d_call: -; v_call: TRBV6-5; cdr3_aa: CASSRGGAPNQPQHF; cdr3_nt: TGTGCCAGCAGCCGCGGGGGGGCTCCCAATCAGCCCCAGCATTTT
j_call: TRBJ1-5; clone_size: few; d_call: -; v_call: TRBV6-1; cdr3_aa: CASGEPWGGNQPQHF; cdr3_nt: TGTGCCAGCGGAGAGCCTTGGGGGGGCAATCAGCCCCAGCATTTT
j_call: TRBJ1-2; clone_size: many; d_call: TRBD1; v_call: TRBV6-1; cdr3_aa: CASTRDSSGYGYTF; cdr3_nt: TGTGCCAGCACCCGGGACAGCTCGGGCTATGGCTACACCTTC